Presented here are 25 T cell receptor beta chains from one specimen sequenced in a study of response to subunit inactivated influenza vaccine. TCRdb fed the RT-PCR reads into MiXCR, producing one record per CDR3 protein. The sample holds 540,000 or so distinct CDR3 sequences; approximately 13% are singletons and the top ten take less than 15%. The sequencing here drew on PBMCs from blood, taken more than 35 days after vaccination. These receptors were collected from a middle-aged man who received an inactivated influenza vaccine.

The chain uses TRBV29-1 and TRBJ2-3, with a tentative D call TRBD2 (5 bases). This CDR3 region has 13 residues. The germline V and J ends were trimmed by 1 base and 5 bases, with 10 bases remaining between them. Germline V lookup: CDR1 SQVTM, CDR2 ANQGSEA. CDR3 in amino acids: CSVEGLAVDTQYF. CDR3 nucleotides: TGCAGCGTTGAAGGGCTAGCAGTAGATACGCAGTATTTT.

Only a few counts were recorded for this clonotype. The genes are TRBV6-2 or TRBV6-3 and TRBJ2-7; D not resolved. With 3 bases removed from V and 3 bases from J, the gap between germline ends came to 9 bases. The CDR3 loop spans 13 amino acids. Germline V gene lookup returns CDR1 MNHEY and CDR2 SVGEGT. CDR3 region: CASSYGGIYEQYF. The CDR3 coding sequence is TGTGCCAGCAGTTATGGCGGCATCTACGAGCAGTACTTC.

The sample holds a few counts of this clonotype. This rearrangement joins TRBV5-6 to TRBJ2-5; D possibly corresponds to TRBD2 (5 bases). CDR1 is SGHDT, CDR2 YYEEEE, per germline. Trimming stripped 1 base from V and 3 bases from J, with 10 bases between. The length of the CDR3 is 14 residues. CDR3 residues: CASSLFGEEETQYF. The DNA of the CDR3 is TGTGCCAGCAGCTTGTTCGGGGAAGAAGAGACCCAGTACTTC.

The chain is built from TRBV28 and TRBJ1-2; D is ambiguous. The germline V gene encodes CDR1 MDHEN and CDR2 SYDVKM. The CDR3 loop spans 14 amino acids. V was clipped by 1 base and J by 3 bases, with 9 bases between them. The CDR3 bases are TGTGCCAGCAGTTTATTGGGGAACTACTATGGCTACACCTTC. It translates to CASSLLGNYYGYTF.

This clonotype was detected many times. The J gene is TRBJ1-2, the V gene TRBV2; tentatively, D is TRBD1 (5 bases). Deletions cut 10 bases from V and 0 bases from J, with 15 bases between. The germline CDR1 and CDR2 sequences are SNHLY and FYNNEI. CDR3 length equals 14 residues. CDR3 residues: CATQSGRPNYGYTF. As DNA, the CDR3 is TGTGCCACGCAGTCAGGGAGGCCTAACTATGGCTACACCTTC.

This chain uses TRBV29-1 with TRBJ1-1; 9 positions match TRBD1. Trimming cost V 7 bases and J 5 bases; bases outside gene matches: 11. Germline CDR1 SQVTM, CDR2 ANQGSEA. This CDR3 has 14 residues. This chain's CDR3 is CSARLGQGLTEAFF. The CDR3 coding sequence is TGCAGCGCCCGTTTGGGACAGGGTTTGACTGAAGCTTTCTTT.

This CDR3 is CASSKGLAGGPDTQYF. As DNA, the CDR3 is TGTGCCAGCAGTAAGGGACTAGCGGGGGGGCCAGATACGCAGTATTTT. The chain recombines TRBV12-3 or TRBV12-4 with TRBJ2-3; 16 bases agree with TRBD2. The CDR3 extends over 16 amino acids. V lost 5 bases and J lost 4; bases outside the gene matches: 3.

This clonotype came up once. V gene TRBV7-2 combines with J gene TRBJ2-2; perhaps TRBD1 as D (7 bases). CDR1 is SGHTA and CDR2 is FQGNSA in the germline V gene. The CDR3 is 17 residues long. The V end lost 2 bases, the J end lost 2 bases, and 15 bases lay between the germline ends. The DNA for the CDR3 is TGTGCCAGCAGCTTATTGGAGGGACAGCTAAACACCGGGGAGCTGTTTTTT. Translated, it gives CASSLLEGQLNTGELFF. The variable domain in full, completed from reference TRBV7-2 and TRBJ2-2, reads GAGVSQSPSNKVTEKGKDVELRCDPISGHTALYWYRQSLGQGLEFLIYFQGNSAPDKSGLPSDRFSAERTGGSVSTLTIQRTQQEDSAVYLCASSLLEGQLNTGELFFGEGSRLTVL.

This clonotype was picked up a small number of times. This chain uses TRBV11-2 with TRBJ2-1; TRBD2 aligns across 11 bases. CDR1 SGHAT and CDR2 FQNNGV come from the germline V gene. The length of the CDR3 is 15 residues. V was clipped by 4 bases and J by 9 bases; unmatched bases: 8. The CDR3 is CASSSTSGSAIEQFF. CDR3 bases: TGTGCCAGCAGCTCTACTAGCGGGAGTGCTATTGAGCAGTTCTTC.

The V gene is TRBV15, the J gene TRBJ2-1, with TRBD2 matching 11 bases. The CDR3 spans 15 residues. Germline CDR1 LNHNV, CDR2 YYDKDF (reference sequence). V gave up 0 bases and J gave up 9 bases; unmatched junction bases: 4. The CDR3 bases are TGTGCCACCAGCAGAGACCTTGGACTAGCGGGTGAGCAGTTCTTC. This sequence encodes CATSRDLGLAGEQFF. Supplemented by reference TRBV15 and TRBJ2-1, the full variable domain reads DAMVIQNPRYQVTQFGKPVTLSCSQTLNHNVMYWYQQKSSQAPKLLFHYYDKDFNNEADTPDNFQSRRPNTSFCFLDIRSPGLGDTAMYLCATSRDLGLAGEQFFGPGTRLTVL.

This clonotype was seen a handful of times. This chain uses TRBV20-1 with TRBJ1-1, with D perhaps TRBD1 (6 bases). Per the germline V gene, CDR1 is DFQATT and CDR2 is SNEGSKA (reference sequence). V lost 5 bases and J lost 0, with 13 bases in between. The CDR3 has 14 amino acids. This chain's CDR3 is CSAGTAGVNTEAFF. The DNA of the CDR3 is TGCAGTGCTGGGACCGCAGGGGTGAACACTGAAGCTTTCTTT.

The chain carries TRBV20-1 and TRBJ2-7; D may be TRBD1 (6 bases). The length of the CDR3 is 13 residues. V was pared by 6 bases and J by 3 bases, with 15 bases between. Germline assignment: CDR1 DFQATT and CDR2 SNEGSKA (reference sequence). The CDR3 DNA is TGCAGTGCCTACGGACAGCTGAACTACGAGCAGTACTTC. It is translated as CSAYGQLNYEQYF.

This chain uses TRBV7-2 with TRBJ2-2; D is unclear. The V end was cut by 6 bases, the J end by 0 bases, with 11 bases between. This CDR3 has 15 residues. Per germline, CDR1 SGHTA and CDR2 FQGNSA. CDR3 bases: TGTGCCAGCAGATATTCGACACCGAACACCGGGGAGCTGTTTTTT. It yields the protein CASRYSTPNTGELFF.

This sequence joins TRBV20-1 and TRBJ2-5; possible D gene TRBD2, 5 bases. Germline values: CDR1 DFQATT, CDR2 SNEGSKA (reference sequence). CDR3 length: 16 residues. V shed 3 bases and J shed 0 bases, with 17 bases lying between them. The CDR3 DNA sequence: TGCAGTGCTAGTTGGAAGCCGAGGAGGTACCAAGAGACCCAGTACTTC. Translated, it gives CSASWKPRRYQETQYF.

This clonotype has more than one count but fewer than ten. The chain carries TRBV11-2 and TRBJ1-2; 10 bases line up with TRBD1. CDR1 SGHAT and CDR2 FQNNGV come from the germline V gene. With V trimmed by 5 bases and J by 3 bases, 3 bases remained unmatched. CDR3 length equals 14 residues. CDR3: CASSPGQGDYGYTF. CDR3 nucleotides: TGTGCCAGCAGCCCCGGACAGGGGGACTATGGCTACACCTTC.

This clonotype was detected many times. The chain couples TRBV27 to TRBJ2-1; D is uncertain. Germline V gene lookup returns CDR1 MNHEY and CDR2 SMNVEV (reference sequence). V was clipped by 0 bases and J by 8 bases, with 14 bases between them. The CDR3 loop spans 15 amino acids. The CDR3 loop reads CASSLSPAYGDEQFF. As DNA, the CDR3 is TGTGCCAGCAGTTTATCTCCAGCCTATGGCGATGAGCAGTTCTTC.

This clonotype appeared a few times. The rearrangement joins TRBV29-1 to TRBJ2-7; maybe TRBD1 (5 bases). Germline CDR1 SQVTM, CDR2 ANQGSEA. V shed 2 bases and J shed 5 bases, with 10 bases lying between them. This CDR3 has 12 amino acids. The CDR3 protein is CSVEHQGNEQYF. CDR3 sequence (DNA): TGCAGCGTTGAACATCAGGGAAACGAGCAGTACTTC.

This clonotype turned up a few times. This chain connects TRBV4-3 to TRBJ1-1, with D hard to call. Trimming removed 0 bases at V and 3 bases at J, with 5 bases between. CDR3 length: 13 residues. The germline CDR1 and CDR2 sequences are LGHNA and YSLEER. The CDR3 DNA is TGCGCCAGCAGCCAAGACCACGACACTGAAGCTTTCTTT. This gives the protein CASSQDHDTEAFF.

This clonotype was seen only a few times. CDR3 protein: CASSLLGTSGQETQYF. DNA of the CDR3: TGTGCCAGCAGCTTACTTGGGACTAGCGGCCAAGAGACCCAGTACTTC. The rearrangement joins TRBV7-2 to TRBJ2-5, with 11 bases fitting TRBD2. V lost 2 bases and J lost 1; bases outside the gene matches: 3. The germline CDR1 and CDR2 sequences are SGHTA and FQGNSA. The CDR3 is 16 amino acids.

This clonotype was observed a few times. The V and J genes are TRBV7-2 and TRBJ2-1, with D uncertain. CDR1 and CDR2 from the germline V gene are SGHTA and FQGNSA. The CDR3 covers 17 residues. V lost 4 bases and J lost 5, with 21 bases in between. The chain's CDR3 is CASSSTSLFVGHNEQFF. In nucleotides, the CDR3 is TGTGCCAGCAGCTCAACTTCACTCTTCGTTGGCCACAATGAGCAGTTCTTC.

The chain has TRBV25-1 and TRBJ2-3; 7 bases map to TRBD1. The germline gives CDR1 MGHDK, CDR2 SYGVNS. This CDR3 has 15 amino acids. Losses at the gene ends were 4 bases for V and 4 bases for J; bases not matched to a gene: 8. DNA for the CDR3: TGTGCCAGCAGTGTGACAGGGTTTTTCGCAGATACGCAGTATTTT. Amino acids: CASSVTGFFADTQYF.

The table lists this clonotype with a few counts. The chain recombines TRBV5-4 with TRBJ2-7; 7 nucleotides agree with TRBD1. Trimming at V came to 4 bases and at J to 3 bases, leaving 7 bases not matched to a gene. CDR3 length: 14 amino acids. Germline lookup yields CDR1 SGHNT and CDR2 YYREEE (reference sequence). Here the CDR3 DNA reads TGTGCCAGCAGCCTTCCGGGACAGCTCTACGAGCAGTACTTC. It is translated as CASSLPGQLYEQYF.

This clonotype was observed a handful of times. DNA of the CDR3: TGTGCCAGCATCTATGGACGTGGTGAAGCTTTCTTT. Translation gives CASIYGRGEAFF. The chain links TRBV28 to TRBJ1-1; D is uncertain. The CDR3 is 12 residues long. Germline CDR1 is MDHEN and CDR2 is SYDVKM. V gave up 7 bases and J gave up 7 bases, with 13 bases separating them.

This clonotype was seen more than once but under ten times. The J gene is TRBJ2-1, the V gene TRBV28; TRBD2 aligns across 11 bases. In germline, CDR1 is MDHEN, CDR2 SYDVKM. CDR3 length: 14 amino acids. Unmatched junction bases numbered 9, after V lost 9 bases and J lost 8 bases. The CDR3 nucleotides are TGTGCCAGTCTAGCGGGGGGCCGACGGGATGAGCAGTTCTTC. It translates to CASLAGGRRDEQFF.

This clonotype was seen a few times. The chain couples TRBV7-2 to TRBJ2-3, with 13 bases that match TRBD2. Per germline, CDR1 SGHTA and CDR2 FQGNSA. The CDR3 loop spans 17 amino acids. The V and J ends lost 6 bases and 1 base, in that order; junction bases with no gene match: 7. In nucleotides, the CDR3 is TGTGCCAGCAGTGTTACTAGCGGGAGGGCCGGCACAGATACGCAGTATTTT. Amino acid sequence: CASSVTSGRAGTDTQYF. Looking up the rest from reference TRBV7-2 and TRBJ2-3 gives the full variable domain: GAGVSQSPSNKVTEKGKDVELRCDPISGHTALYWYRQSLGQGLEFLIYFQGNSAPDKSGLPSDRFSAERTGGSVSTLTIQRTQQEDSAVYLCASSVTSGRAGTDTQYFGPGTRLTVL.